The 30 T cell receptor beta chains in this list originate from one sample, sequenced in a study of T cell changes during pregnancy in multiple sclerosis. Clones were read by immunoSEQ multiplex PCR, and TCRdb kept only the in-frame ones, dropping some. Among tens of thousands of clones listed, about nine tenths were seen once. The sample here was peripheral blood, taken in the third trimester of pregnancy. Every receptor here comes from a female donor in good health, enrolled as a control in a pregnancy study.

The rearrangement uses TRBV5-6 and TRBJ2-5; the D gene is possibly TRBD2 (5 bases). TRBJ2-7 explains the end of the DNA better; the J call may be wrong. From germline, CDR1 is SGHDT and CDR2 YYEEEE. The CDR3 covers 12 residues. The CDR3: CASSLRGYEQYF. The CDR3 DNA reads as TGTGCCAGCAGCTTGCGGGGTTACGAGCAGTACTTC.

In DNA form, the CDR3 reads TGTGCCAGCAGCCAAAATGAGCAGTTCTTC. The encoded protein is CASSQNEQFF. V usage is TRBV27 and J usage is TRBJ2-1, with D uncertain. Trimming took off 6 bases at V and 7 bases at J, with 4 bases between the two ends. There are 10 residues in the CDR3. Germline V gives CDR1 MNHEY, CDR2 SMNVEV (reference sequence).

J is TRBJ1-3 and V is TRBV6-6; 7 bases are a match to TRBD1. The CDR3 is 14 amino acids. V gave up 5 bases and J gave up 0 bases; unmatched junction bases: 1. In germline, CDR1 is MNHNY, CDR2 SVGAGI (reference sequence). CDR3 region: CASSQGGSGNTIYF. DNA of the CDR3: TGTGCCAGCAGTCAGGGGGGCTCTGGAAACACCATATATTTT.

This clone was observed once. The chain carries TRBV19 and TRBJ2-5; 10 bases map to TRBD2. With V trimmed by 4 bases and J by 4 bases, 6 bases remained unmatched. CDR3 size: 15 residues. Germline V gene data show CDR1 as LNHDA and CDR2 as SQIVND (reference sequence). This chain's CDR3 is CASSTRLAGLETQYF. The CDR3 DNA sequence: TGTGCCAGTAGTACTCGACTAGCGGGCTTAGAGACCCAGTACTTC. Variable domain in full (rest from reference TRBV19 and TRBJ2-5): DGGITQSPKYLFRKEGQNVTLSCEQNLNHDAMYWYRQDPGQGLRLIYYSQIVNDFQKGDIAEGYSVSREKKESFPLTVTSAQKNPTAFYLCASSTRLAGLETQYFGPGTRLLVL.

This chain's CDR3 is CASTRTSGTTYNEQFF. The DNA of the CDR3 is TGCGCCAGCACTCGGACTAGCGGGACCACCTACAATGAGCAGTTCTTC. The chain combines TRBV5-1 with TRBJ2-1, with 12 bases identical to TRBD2. V shed 6 bases, J shed 2 bases, and the junction held 6 bases outside the gene matches. In germline, CDR1 is SGHRS, CDR2 YFSETQ. There are 16 residues in the CDR3.

The count of this clone is one. The chain recombines TRBV5-1 with TRBJ1-1; maybe TRBD1 (5 bases). Germline V CDR1 and CDR2: SGHRS, YFSETQ. The CDR3 extends over 17 amino acids. V was clipped by 0 bases and J by 0 bases, with 15 bases between them. CDR3 in amino acids: CASSLGAGPGMNTEAFF. The CDR3 region has the DNA TGCGCCAGCAGCTTGGGTGCGGGGCCCGGAATGAACACTGAAGCTTTCTTT.

This clone came up a few times. The J gene is TRBJ1-6, the V gene TRBV2; a weak D match, TRBD1 (6 bases). Trimming removed 1 base from V and 3 bases from J, with 13 bases in between. There are 17 residues in the CDR3. Germline V gene lookup returns CDR1 SNHLY and CDR2 FYNNEI. The CDR3 protein is CASSEVQGENYNSPLHF. In nucleotides, the CDR3 is TGTGCCAGCAGTGAAGTACAGGGTGAGAACTATAATTCACCCCTCCACTTT.

The chain recombines TRBV18 with TRBJ1-1; TRBD1 is a possible D gene (6 bases). The CDR3 totals 14 residues. The ends were cut back, 3 bases at V and 1 base at J, with 9 bases in the middle. From germline, CDR1 is KGHSH and CDR2 LQKENI. The DNA of the CDR3 is TGTGCCAGCTCACCCCAACAGGGGAACACTGAAGCTTTCTTT. Protein: CASSPQQGNTEAFF.

V gene TRBV29-1 combines with J gene TRBJ1-3; a possible D gene is TRBD1 (5 bases). The CDR3 loop spans 13 amino acids. Germline assignment: CDR1 SQVTM and CDR2 ANQGSEA. V was pared by 7 bases and J by 1 base, with 11 bases between. DNA of the CDR3: TGCAGCGCCGTACAGGATTCTGGAAACACCATATATTTT. It codes for CSAVQDSGNTIYF.

This rearrangement joins TRBV19 to TRBJ1-5; 8 nucleotides align to TRBD1. With 6 bases clipped from V and 6 bases from J, the junction kept 4 bases outside the gene matches. CDR3 length equals 13 residues. Germline V gene sequence: CDR1 LNHDA, CDR2 SQIVND (reference sequence). The CDR3, as DNA: TGTGCCAGTAGCGCAGGGGGCCGTCAGCCCCAGCATTTT. It yields the protein CASSAGGRQPQHF.

This rearrangement joins TRBV5-6 to TRBJ1-4; the match to TRBD1 covers 7 bases. CDR1 and CDR2 from the germline V gene are SGHDT and YYEEEE. The CDR3 has 16 residues. Germline trimming cut 4 bases from V and 0 bases from J; bases unmatched to any gene: 6. This CDR3 is CASSPNTGATNEKLFF. DNA of the CDR3: TGTGCCAGCAGCCCGAATACAGGGGCAACTAATGAAAAACTGTTTTTT.

This rearrangement joins TRBV9 to TRBJ1-2, with D possibly TRBD1 on 6 matching bases. The ends were cut back, 3 bases at V and 2 bases at J, with 11 bases in the middle. CDR1 and CDR2 from the germline V gene are SGDLS and YYNGEE. This CDR3 is 14 amino acids long. The CDR3 region has the DNA TGTGCCAGCAGCGGAACAGGGTCCAACTATGGCTACACCTTC. Translating it yields CASSGTGSNYGYTF.

This clone is a singleton in its sample. This chain joins TRBV18 and TRBJ2-5, with unresolved D. V gave up 6 bases and J gave up 0 bases, with 5 bases separating them. CDR3 length: 12 residues. Germline CDR1 KGHSH, CDR2 LQKENI. CDR3 region: CASSPYQETQYF. The CDR3 DNA reads TGTGCCAGCTCCCCGTACCAAGAGACCCAGTACTTC.

This clone showed up just once. This chain connects TRBV19 to TRBJ2-5; 9 nucleotides match TRBD2. V gave up 3 bases and J gave up 3 bases; unmatched junction bases: 8. CDR3 size: 16 residues. Germline values: CDR1 LNHDA, CDR2 SQIVND (reference sequence). CDR3 bases: TGTGCCAGTAGTATCGGAGTAGCGGGGGAGAAAGAGACCCAGTACTTC. It specifies CASSIGVAGEKETQYF.

This clone appeared once. Other DNA sequences from this sample encode an identical CDR3 as well. This chain connects TRBV6-5 to TRBJ2-4; possibly TRBD2 for D (6 bases). Germline assignment: CDR1 MNHEY and CDR2 SVGAGI. V gave up 5 bases and J gave up 1 base, with 9 bases separating them. There are 14 residues in the CDR3. CDR3 sequence: CASSPGTAKNIQYF. In DNA form, the CDR3 reads TGTGCCAGCAGTCCCGGGACTGCCAAAAACATTCAGTACTTC.

This clone was recorded only once. The chain carries TRBV10-3 and TRBJ2-7; the match to TRBD1 covers 10 bases. In germline, CDR1 is ENHRY, CDR2 SYGVKD. The J segment lost 2 bases and the V segment lost 3 bases, leaving 4 bases of the junction unmatched. The CDR3 is 15 residues long. The CDR3 here is CAISDGDRGPYEQYF. CDR3 in DNA: TGTGCCATCAGTGACGGGGACAGGGGCCCCTACGAGCAGTACTTC.

The V gene is TRBV6-1, the J gene TRBJ2-7; D is unresolved. Germline values: CDR1 MNHNS, CDR2 SASEGT. Trimming shortened V by 2 bases and J by 1 base, and 12 bases separated the two germline ends. This CDR3 contains 15 residues. The DNA for the CDR3 is TGTGCCAGCAGTGAAACTCGAGGTCTTTCCTACGAGCAGTACTTC. Translating it yields CASSETRGLSYEQYF.

The V and J genes are TRBV18 and TRBJ2-1; 12 bases are shared with TRBD2. Germline V gene sequence: CDR1 KGHSH, CDR2 LQKENI. With 2 bases clipped from V and 2 bases from J, the junction kept 4 bases outside the gene matches. The CDR3 is 17 amino acids. The DNA for the CDR3 is TGTGCCAGCTCACCAGGAGGACTAGCGGGAACCTACAATGAGCAGTTCTTC. Protein: CASSPGGLAGTYNEQFF.

The chain couples TRBV19 to TRBJ2-5; tentative D call: TRBD1 (5 bases). This CDR3 is 15 amino acids long. The germline V and J ends were trimmed by 6 bases and 1 base, with 15 bases remaining between them. The germline V gene encodes CDR1 LNHDA and CDR2 SQIVND (reference sequence). This CDR3 reads CASRPLGQGQETQYF. DNA for the CDR3: TGTGCCAGTAGACCGCTAGGGCAGGGCCAAGAGACCCAGTACTTC. The full variable domain, in which reference TRBV19 and TRBJ2-5 provide the parts outside the CDR3, is DGGITQSPKYLFRKEGQNVTLSCEQNLNHDAMYWYRQDPGQGLRLIYYSQIVNDFQKGDIAEGYSVSREKKESFPLTVTSAQKNPTAFYLCASRPLGQGQETQYFGPGTRLLVL.

The DNA for the CDR3 is TGTGCCAGCTCACTATCCGGGGTTGGTGCTGGCTACACCTTC. Translation gives CASSLSGVGAGYTF. The V gene is TRBV18, the J gene TRBJ1-2; D is unclear. Per germline, CDR1 KGHSH and CDR2 LQKENI. This CDR3 spans 14 amino acids. V lost 4 bases, J lost 7 bases, and 16 bases lay in between.

This chain uses TRBV7-9 with TRBJ2-3; TRBD2 might be the D (7 bases). Germline values: CDR1 SEHNR, CDR2 FQNEAQ (reference sequence). The CDR3 is made up of 15 amino acids. V gave up 5 bases and J gave up 4 bases, with 16 bases separating them. This chain's CDR3 is CASSPSRGGADTQYF. Written as DNA, the CDR3 is TGTGCCAGCAGCCCGAGTAGGGGGGGCGCAGATACGCAGTATTTT.

The V and J genes are TRBV23-1 and TRBJ1-3; the D is unclear. TRBV23-1 is placed among ORFs of uncertain function. V was pared by 8 bases and J by 7 bases, with 18 bases between. CDR3 length: 14 residues. The CDR3: CASFNAGLVNTIYF. The CDR3, as DNA: TGCGCCAGCTTCAACGCAGGCCTCGTGAACACCATATATTTT.

This chain uses TRBV5-6 with TRBJ2-7; D gene uncertain. The CDR3 is made up of 13 amino acids. V was shortened by 4 bases and J by 0 bases, with 8 bases between the two germline ends. Germline assignment: CDR1 SGHDT and CDR2 YYEEEE. The CDR3 loop reads CASSPGGSYEQYF. The CDR3, as DNA: TGTGCCAGCAGCCCTGGCGGCTCCTACGAGCAGTACTTC.

V is TRBV4-2 and J is TRBJ1-2, with D possibly being TRBD1 (5 bases). The V gene's germline CDR1 is LGHNA and CDR2 YNFKEQ. This CDR3 comprises 13 residues. Trimming removed 2 bases from V and 9 bases from J, with 13 bases in between. CDR3 region: CASSQNQGISYTF. The CDR3, as DNA: TGTGCCAGCAGCCAAAACCAGGGTATTAGCTACACCTTC.

This sequence joins TRBV9 and TRBJ2-4; 13 nucleotides align to TRBD2. V gave up 3 bases and J gave up 0 bases; unmatched junction bases: 9. Germline CDR1 SGDLS, CDR2 YYNGEE. The CDR3 loop spans 19 amino acids. The CDR3 loop is CASSEGGLAGVKAKNIQYF. For the CDR3, the DNA is TGTGCCAGCAGCGAGGGCGGACTAGCGGGAGTCAAAGCCAAAAACATTCAGTACTTC.

The V gene is TRBV27, the J gene TRBJ1-5, with 7 bases identical to TRBD1. CDR3 length: 15 amino acids. V lost 5 bases and J lost 0; bases outside the gene matches: 4. Looked up from germline, CDR1 is MNHEY and CDR2 is SMNVEV (reference sequence). CDR3 coding DNA: TGTGCCAGCAGTAAACAGGGGAATAGCAATCAGCCCCAGCATTTT. Encoded protein: CASSKQGNSNQPQHF.

The chain couples TRBV4-2 to TRBJ2-2; 8 nucleotides match TRBD2. Germline CDR1 reads LGHNA; CDR2 reads YNFKEQ. V was pared by 1 base and J by 12 bases, with 7 bases of the junction left unmatched. This CDR3 contains 14 residues. The CDR3 nucleotides are TGTGCCAGCAGCCAAGTCCTTGCGGGGGGACAGCTGTTTTTT. This codes for CASSQVLAGGQLFF.

About this clone: Other DNA sequences from this sample encode an identical CDR3 as well. The V call is TRBV6-5, the J call TRBJ2-7; 11 nucleotides match TRBD1. The CDR3 is 14 amino acids. V trimming: 2 bases; J trimming: 4 bases; junction bases outside the gene matches: 1. CDR1 MNHEY and CDR2 SVGAGI come from the germline V gene. This CDR3 is CASSYRDRGYEQYF. DNA for the CDR3: TGTGCCAGCAGTTACCGGGACAGGGGGTACGAGCAGTACTTC.

In its sample, this clone was seen once. The CDR3 DNA is TGTGCCAGCATTCTAGGGGGGGCTACGGCCAAAAACATTCAGTACTTC. Protein product: CASILGGATAKNIQYF. The chain employs TRBV2 and TRBJ2-4; maybe TRBD2 (7 bases). Trimming cost V 7 bases and J 1 base, with 17 bases left between them. The CDR3 totals 16 residues. CDR1 and CDR2 (germline): SNHLY, FYNNEI. The whole variable domain, remainder taken from reference TRBV2 and TRBJ2-4, is EPEVTQTPSHQVTQMGQEVILRCVPISNHLYFYWYRQILGQKVEFLVSFYNNEISEKSEIFDDQFSVERPDGSNFTLKIRSTKLEDSAMYFCASILGGATAKNIQYFGAGTRLSVL.

This clone was counted between two and nine times. The chain is built from TRBV2 and TRBJ1-1; 7 bases map to TRBD1. The germline gives CDR1 SNHLY, CDR2 FYNNEI. This CDR3 has 15 amino acids. The ends lost 6 bases at V and 4 bases at J; junction bases unmatched: 11. CDR3 loop: CASRARQGRSTEAFF. The CDR3 coding sequence is TGTGCCAGCAGAGCCCGACAGGGCCGGAGCACTGAAGCTTTCTTT.